The 26 T cell receptor beta chains listed next were all sequenced from one sample in a study of cytomegalovirus exposure and HLA in healthy donors. This PCR relied on a set of 60 Vbeta primers and 13 Jbeta primers. TCRdb keeps only in-frame clones here, not all; method: immunoSEQ multiplex PCR. The sample totals some 80,000 clones. Specimen: PBMCs. Source of these receptors: a woman in her twenties or thirties in good health and CMV-seronegative.

The rearrangement joins TRBV5-1 to TRBJ2-5; D gene unclear. Germline CDR1 SGHRS, CDR2 YFSETQ. V was clipped by 6 bases and J by 0 bases, with 9 bases between them. The length of the CDR3 is 13 residues. The DNA of the CDR3 is TGCGCCAGCAATCACCCTAACCAAGAGACCCAGTACTTC. Amino acid sequence: CASNHPNQETQYF. The full variable domain, with the rest looked up from reference TRBV5-1 and TRBJ2-5, is KAGVTQTPRYLIKTRGQQVTLSCSPISGHRSVSWYQQTPGQGLQFLFEYFSETQRNKGNFPGRFSGRQFSNSRSEMNVSTLELGDSALYLCASNHPNQETQYFGPGTRLLVL.

Regarding this clone: The sample holds other DNA sequences that translate to the same CDR3. The CDR3 DNA sequence: TGTGCCAGCAGTTACGACGACAGGCGTCTAGATAGTACCCTCCACTTT. Translated: CASSYDDRRLDSTLHF. The chain employs TRBV6-6 and TRBJ1-6; D is perhaps TRBD1 (6 bases). CDR1 and CDR2 (germline): MNHNY, SVGAGI (reference sequence). The CDR3 has 16 amino acids. V was clipped by 2 bases and J by 14 bases, with 22 bases between them.

J is TRBJ1-2 and V is TRBV6-6, with no clear D. CDR1 MNHNY and CDR2 SVGAGI come from the germline V gene (reference sequence). The CDR3 consists of 12 residues. V dropped 6 bases and J dropped 7 bases, with 12 bases sitting between them. CDR3 sequence: CASSPKEFGYTF. CDR3 nucleotides: TGTGCCAGCAGCCCAAAGGAGTTTGGCTACACCTTC.

The chain employs TRBV6-5 and TRBJ2-1; 14 positions match TRBD2. J lost 10 bases, V lost 6 bases, and 8 bases had no gene match. Germline assignment: CDR1 MNHEY and CDR2 SVGAGI. This CDR3 is 15 amino acids long. The CDR3 DNA reads as TGTGCCAGCAGCCCGACTAGCGGGGGGGCCGGGGAGCAGTTCTTC. Its protein product is CASSPTSGGAGEQFF.

The chain carries TRBV30 and TRBJ2-1, with TRBD1 matching over 8 bases. The length of the CDR3 is 16 residues. Trimming cost V 5 bases and J 6 bases; bases outside gene matches: 15. Germline V gene lookup returns CDR1 GTSNPN and CDR2 SVGIG (reference sequence). This CDR3 reads CAWDNYRGSGSNEQFF. The CDR3 DNA is TGTGCCTGGGATAACTACAGGGGGTCGGGTTCCAATGAGCAGTTCTTC.

The chain has TRBV29-1 and TRBJ2-1, with 7 bases lining up with TRBD2. The CDR3 is 16 amino acids. The V segment lost 4 bases and the J segment 0 bases; nucleotides outside the gene matches: 9. Looked up from germline, CDR1 is SQVTM and CDR2 is ANQGSEA. The CDR3 sequence: CSVVLAELDSYNEQFF. The DNA of the CDR3 is TGCAGCGTTGTTCTAGCGGAACTAGACTCCTACAATGAGCAGTTCTTC.

The chain couples TRBV2 to TRBJ1-2, with 7 bases fitting TRBD1. Germline CDR1 SNHLY, CDR2 FYNNEI. V trimming: 5 bases; J trimming: 4 bases; junction bases outside the gene matches: 1. This CDR3 comprises 12 residues. The CDR3 sequence is CASSPGGYGYTF. The CDR3 DNA follows: TGTGCCAGCAGTCCAGGGGGCTATGGCTACACCTTC. Full variable domain (missing parts from reference TRBV2 and TRBJ1-2): EPEVTQTPSHQVTQMGQEVILRCVPISNHLYFYWYRQILGQKVEFLVSFYNNEISEKSEIFDDQFSVERPDGSNFTLKIRSTKLEDSAMYFCASSPGGYGYTFGSGTRLTVV.

The rearrangement uses TRBV30 and TRBJ1-4; D perhaps matches TRBD1 (5 bases). Per germline, CDR1 GTSNPN and CDR2 SVGIG (reference sequence). This CDR3 is 16 amino acids long. Trimming took 2 bases from V and 9 from J, leaving 22 bases between them. In nucleotides, the CDR3 is TGTGCCTGGAGTCCCAAGGCGGGGCTGTCGTTTAAAAAACTGTTTTTT. Its protein product is CAWSPKAGLSFKKLFF.

The V gene is TRBV6-5, the J gene TRBJ1-1, with D hard to call. Germline assignment: CDR1 MNHEY and CDR2 SVGAGI. Trimming removed 5 bases at V and 1 base at J, with 8 bases between. This CDR3 is 13 amino acids long. As DNA, the CDR3 is TGTGCCAGCAGTATGGGCCGGAACACTGAAGCTTTCTTT. Amino acid sequence: CASSMGRNTEAFF.

V gene TRBV2 combines with J gene TRBJ1-4; 7 bases are a match to TRBD1. Germline V gene data show CDR1 as SNHLY and CDR2 as FYNNEI. The V gene end was trimmed by 8 bases and the J gene end by 8 bases; junction bases not matched to a gene: 8. The CDR3 is made up of 13 amino acids. Here the CDR3 DNA reads TGTGCCAGCTCCCCCGACAGGGCCGAAAAACTGTTTTTT. Its protein product is CASSPDRAEKLFF.

This chain uses TRBV7-9 with TRBJ1-3; TRBD1 agrees at 7 bases. Trimming took 5 bases from V and 4 from J; bases not matched to a gene: 8. Per germline, CDR1 SEHNR and CDR2 FQNEAQ (reference sequence). The CDR3 spans 15 residues. This CDR3 reads CASSRSTGSGNTIYF. Written as DNA, the CDR3 is TGTGCCAGCAGCCGATCGACAGGGTCGGGAAACACCATATATTTT. The full variable domain, rest sourced from reference TRBV7-9 and TRBJ1-3, is DTGVSQNPRHKITKRGQNVTFRCDPISEHNRLYWYRQTLGQGPEFLTYFQNEAQLEKSRLLSDRFSAERPKGSFSTLEIQRTEQGDSAMYLCASSRSTGSGNTIYFGEGSWLTVV.

V usage is TRBV29-1 and J usage is TRBJ2-3; TRBD1 matches 7 bases. Germline values: CDR1 SQVTM, CDR2 ANQGSEA. The V segment lost 4 bases and the J segment 4 bases; nucleotides outside the gene matches: 11. CDR3 length: 15 residues. The CDR3, as DNA: TGCAGCGTTGTCCCCGACAGGGTAGGCCCAGATACGCAGTATTTT. Translated, it gives CSVVPDRVGPDTQYF.

The J gene is TRBJ1-1, the V gene TRBV29-1; 7 bases line up with TRBD1. The V gene end was trimmed by 6 bases and the J gene end by 11 bases; junction bases not matched to a gene: 9. Looked up from germline, CDR1 is SQVTM and CDR2 is ANQGSEA. CDR3 length: 11 residues. In nucleotides, the CDR3 is TGCAGCGTACAGGGGCCGGCGGATGCTTTCTTT. Translation: CSVQGPADAFF.

The gene calls are TRBV18 and TRBJ2-1, with D perhaps TRBD2 (6 bases). The ends were cut back, 0 bases at V and 2 bases at J, with 14 bases in the middle. The CDR3 loop spans 17 amino acids. In germline, CDR1 is KGHSH, CDR2 LQKENI. CDR3 in amino acids: CASSPPVTGGTYNEQFF. The DNA of the CDR3 is TGTGCCAGCTCACCACCGGTGACCGGCGGGACCTACAATGAGCAGTTCTTC.

Written as DNA, the CDR3 is TGTGCCAGCAGCTTCGGTCTAGCGGGAGGGGGGGCAGATACGCAGTATTTT. Its protein is CASSFGLAGGGADTQYF. The gene calls are TRBV7-9 and TRBJ2-3; 12 bases map to TRBD2. The CDR3 length is 17 residues. Trimming cost V 3 bases and J 4 bases; bases outside gene matches: 8. The germline V gene has CDR1 SEHNR and CDR2 FQNEAQ (reference sequence).

The genes are TRBV5-6 and TRBJ2-7; TRBD2 matches at 7 bases. Per germline, CDR1 SGHDT and CDR2 YYEEEE. The V and J ends lost 0 bases and 4 bases, in that order; junction bases with no gene match: 4. The CDR3 spans 14 residues. In DNA, the CDR3 is TGTGCCAGCAGCTTGGGTTCGCGGGGGTACGAGCAGTACTTC. Translated: CASSLGSRGYEQYF.

The CDR3 region is CASSRNVARNEQFF. CDR3 sequence (DNA): TGCGCCAGCAGCCGGAACGTAGCTCGGAATGAGCAGTTCTTC. This chain joins TRBV5-1 and TRBJ2-1, with unresolved D. Between the trimmed V and J ends, which lost 4 bases and 7 bases, there was a span of 15 bases. The CDR3 consists of 14 residues. Germline-derived CDR1 and CDR2 are SGHRS and YFSETQ.

The chain combines TRBV5-1 with TRBJ2-3; 15 bases line up with TRBD2. Looked up from germline, CDR1 is SGHRS and CDR2 is YFSETQ. J lost 6 bases, V lost 6 bases, and 8 bases had no gene match. CDR3 length: 16 residues. The CDR3 DNA reads as TGCGCCAGCAAACCCGGGACTAGCGGGGGGACGGATACGCAGTATTTT. Translation: CASKPGTSGGTDTQYF.

This sequence joins TRBV4-2 and TRBJ2-7, with 11 bases aligning to TRBD2. The ends lost 3 bases at V and 4 bases at J; junction bases unmatched: 8. The CDR3 is made up of 16 amino acids. Germline V gene sequence: CDR1 LGHNA, CDR2 YNFKEQ. CDR3 in amino acids: CASSQDSGLADYEQYF. For the CDR3, the DNA is TGTGCCAGCAGCCAGGATTCGGGACTAGCGGATTACGAGCAGTACTTC.

In DNA form, the CDR3 reads TGTGCCAGCAGCCTGACAGGGAGTAGCAATCAGCCCCAGCATTTT. Its protein is CASSLTGSSNQPQHF. The chain uses TRBV2 and TRBJ1-5; 7 bases are shared with TRBD1. The CDR3 covers 15 residues. CDR1 SNHLY and CDR2 FYNNEI come from the germline V gene. V trimming: 6 bases; J trimming: 0 bases; junction bases outside the gene matches: 5.

The V call is TRBV7-6, the J call TRBJ2-1, with D maybe TRBD1 (6 bases). From germline, CDR1 is SGHVS and CDR2 FNYEAQ. Trimming took 1 base from V and 6 from J, leaving 16 bases between them. This CDR3 contains 16 residues. The CDR3 region has the DNA TGTGCCAGCAGCTTAGGTATTCAGGGGTCGGGCAATGAGCAGTTCTTC. Protein product: CASSLGIQGSGNEQFF.

This rearrangement joins TRBV28 to TRBJ1-5; perhaps TRBD1 as D (6 bases). The germline V and J ends were trimmed by 10 bases and 7 bases, with 14 bases remaining between them. This CDR3 is 12 amino acids long. Germline values: CDR1 MDHEN, CDR2 SYDVKM. The CDR3 spells CAIEQGEQPQHF. The CDR3, as DNA: TGTGCCATCGAACAGGGAGAACAGCCCCAGCATTTT.

The genes are TRBV2 and TRBJ1-3, with D tentatively TRBD1 (6 bases). Trimming shortened V by 6 bases and J by 3 bases, and 15 bases separated the two germline ends. The CDR3 covers 15 residues. Germline CDR1 reads SNHLY; CDR2 reads FYNNEI. The CDR3 loop reads CASSQQGLGGNTIYF. The CDR3 DNA sequence: TGTGCCAGCAGCCAACAGGGCCTGGGTGGAAACACCATATATTTT. The full variable domain, rest sourced from reference TRBV2 and TRBJ1-3, is EPEVTQTPSHQVTQMGQEVILRCVPISNHLYFYWYRQILGQKVEFLVSFYNNEISEKSEIFDDQFSVERPDGSNFTLKIRSTKLEDSAMYFCASSQQGLGGNTIYFGEGSWLTVV.

This rearrangement joins TRBV15 to TRBJ1-1; D is possibly TRBD1 (6 bases). In germline, CDR1 is LNHNV, CDR2 YYDKDF (reference sequence). The CDR3 is 13 amino acids. V was clipped by 5 bases and J by 3 bases, with 10 bases between them. CDR3 protein: CATSGGPDTEAFF. CDR3 in DNA: TGTGCCACCAGCGGGGGCCCAGACACTGAAGCTTTCTTT.

V gene TRBV4-1 combines with J gene TRBJ2-3; the match to TRBD2 covers 7 bases. The germline gives CDR1 MGHRA, CDR2 YSYEKL. Trimming at V came to 4 bases and at J to 2 bases, leaving 12 bases not matched to a gene. The CDR3 extends over 17 amino acids. The CDR3 sequence is CASSPLAQRDPTDTQYF. As DNA, the CDR3 is TGCGCCAGCAGCCCACTCGCACAGCGGGACCCCACAGATACGCAGTATTTT.

The chain combines TRBV28 with TRBJ2-7; 8 bases line up with TRBD2. This CDR3 has 13 residues. Trimming at V came to 3 bases and at J to 10 bases, leaving 8 bases not matched to a gene. Per germline, CDR1 MDHEN and CDR2 SYDVKM. As DNA, the CDR3 is TGTGCCAGCAGTTTTCTGGCGGGGGGTGAACAGTACTTC. The encoded protein is CASSFLAGGEQYF.